This entry lists 24 T cell receptor beta chains sequenced from one sample in a study of T cell responses to AZD1222 COVID-19 vaccine. Libraries were prepared by immunoSEQ multiplex PCR; TCRdb keeps only in-frame clonotypes and omits some of them. Of about 140,000 clones detected, roughly 85% appear once; the ten largest clones hold approximately 8%. This sample comprised peripheral blood, obtained 28 days after the second dose of the MenACWY control vaccine. The receptors come from an adult who received the MenACWY meningococcal vaccine as a control.

The chain is built from TRBV29-1 and TRBJ1-5; 7 nucleotides line up with TRBD1. With 6 bases clipped from V and 7 bases from J, the junction kept 12 bases outside the gene matches. The CDR3 is made up of 14 amino acids. Germline V lookup: CDR1 SQVTM, CDR2 ANQGSEA. CDR3 loop: CSVAPDRVGQPQHF. In DNA, the CDR3 is TGCAGCGTCGCACCCGACAGGGTGGGCCAGCCCCAGCATTTT.

This rearrangement joins TRBV12-5 to TRBJ2-5; 9 nucleotides align to TRBD1. Trimming cost V 6 bases and J 5 bases; bases outside gene matches: 4. The germline V gene has CDR1 LGHNT and CDR2 FRNRAP. This CDR3 contains 13 residues. As DNA, the CDR3 is TGTGCTAGTGGCCCCGGACAGGGGGAGACCCAGTACTTC. Residues: CASGPGQGETQYF.

The rearrangement joins TRBV6-5 to TRBJ2-7; 12 bases fit TRBD1. Trimming took 6 bases from V and 5 from J; bases not matched to a gene: 5. The CDR3 has 14 residues. Per germline, CDR1 MNHEY and CDR2 SVGAGI. The CDR3 sequence is CASRIGTGGDEQYF. For the CDR3, the DNA is TGTGCCAGCAGAATTGGGACAGGGGGCGACGAGCAGTACTTC.

CDR3 loop: CASSIRQGTIYF. CDR3 nucleotide sequence: TGTGCCAGTAGCATAAGGCAGGGCACCATATATTTT. The chain is built from TRBV19 and TRBJ1-3; maybe TRBD1 (5 bases). This CDR3 contains 12 residues. Germline CDR1 is LNHDA and CDR2 is SQIVND (reference sequence). V shed 6 bases and J shed 9 bases, with 12 bases lying between them.

CDR3: CASSQTTAYGYTF. For the CDR3, the DNA is TGCGCCAGCAGCCAAACGACAGCCTATGGCTACACCTTC. J is TRBJ1-2 and V is TRBV4-3; D may be TRBD1 (5 bases). This CDR3 is built from 13 residues. The V end was cut by 2 bases, the J end by 4 bases, with 8 bases between. Germline V gene data show CDR1 as LGHNA and CDR2 as YSLEER.

This clone was detected a few times. The chain uses TRBV28 and TRBJ2-7, with D uncertain. This CDR3 is 13 amino acids long. The V end was cut by 8 bases, the J end by 1 base, with 12 bases between. Germline lookup yields CDR1 MDHEN and CDR2 SYDVKM. The CDR3 DNA reads TGTGCCAGCCGAGGCCCCCCGTCCTACGAGCAGTACGTC. This translates into CASRGPPSYEQYV.

A single count supports this clone. The chain carries TRBV10-3 and TRBJ1-5; TRBD1 matches at 12 bases. The CDR3 contains 13 residues. CDR1 ENHRY and CDR2 SYGVKD come from the germline V gene. Trimming at V came to 9 bases and at J to 5 bases, leaving 2 bases not matched to a gene. CDR3: CAMGQGAHQPQHF. In DNA form, the CDR3 reads TGTGCCATGGGACAGGGGGCCCATCAGCCCCAGCATTTT.

The J gene is TRBJ1-1, the V gene TRBV6-5; 8 nucleotides line up with TRBD1. CDR3 length equals 15 residues. Germline V gene data show CDR1 as MNHEY and CDR2 as SVGAGI. V shed 5 bases and J 2 bases; nucleotides not matched to a gene: 7. The CDR3 loop is CASSLQTGANTEAFF. The CDR3 coding sequence is TGTGCCAGCAGTCTCCAGACAGGGGCTAACACTGAAGCTTTCTTT.

V gene TRBV9 combines with J gene TRBJ1-4; D is ambiguous. Per germline, CDR1 SGDLS and CDR2 YYNGEE. Trimming left V 1 base short and J 6 bases short, with 13 bases between. CDR3 length equals 15 residues. The CDR3 reads CASSVFEGGDEKLFF. The CDR3 DNA is TGTGCCAGCAGCGTATTCGAGGGAGGAGATGAAAAACTGTTTTTT.

The genes are TRBV27 and TRBJ2-1; tentative D call: TRBD1 (5 bases). This CDR3 contains 15 residues. CDR1 is MNHEY and CDR2 is SMNVEV in the germline V gene (reference sequence). Trimming removed 6 bases at V and 0 bases at J, with 12 bases between. The CDR3 spells CASSPGLFSYNEQFF. CDR3 nucleotides: TGTGCCAGCAGCCCAGGGCTTTTCTCCTACAATGAGCAGTTCTTC.

This clone was seen once. The chain employs TRBV28 and TRBJ1-1, with D possibly being TRBD1 (6 bases). The V end lost 3 bases, the J end lost 8 bases, and 13 bases lay between the germline ends. The CDR3 sequence is 13 residues long. Germline-derived CDR1 and CDR2 are MDHEN and SYDVKM. CDR3 bases: TGTGCCAGCAGTTTCCCGGACACAGGGGAAGCTTTCTTT. This translates into CASSFPDTGEAFF. The whole variable domain, filled in from reference TRBV28 and TRBJ1-1, reads DVKVTQSSRYLVKRTGEKVFLECVQDMDHENMFWYRQDPGLGLRLIYFSYDVKMKEKGDIPEGYSVSREKKERFSLILESASTNQTSMYLCASSFPDTGEAFFGQGTRLTVV.

V is TRBV29-1 and J is TRBJ1-1, with a weak D call TRBD1 (5 bases). Trimming removed 6 bases at V and 4 bases at J, with 21 bases between. Germline lookup yields CDR1 SQVTM and CDR2 ANQGSEA. The CDR3 runs 15 residues. As DNA, the CDR3 is TGCAGCGTCGGGGGTCTGGGCTTAGTGTCCACTGAAGCTTTCTTT. Translating gives CSVGGLGLVSTEAFF.

The chain links TRBV5-4 to TRBJ2-2; 9 bases fit TRBD1. Losses at the gene ends were 3 bases for V and 5 bases for J; bases not matched to a gene: 5. The length of the CDR3 is 15 residues. Germline V gene sequence: CDR1 SGHNT, CDR2 YYREEE (reference sequence). The CDR3 loop is CASSYPGQGTGELFF. As DNA, the CDR3 is TGTGCCAGCAGCTATCCGGGACAGGGTACCGGGGAGCTGTTTTTT.

This chain links TRBV7-2 with TRBJ2-1; no clear D gene. Germline CDR1 reads SGHTA; CDR2 reads FQGNSA. The CDR3 has 12 residues. The V end lost 6 bases, the J end lost 12 bases, and 15 bases lay between the germline ends. CDR3 sequence: CASSSWSTGQFF. CDR3 DNA: TGTGCCAGCAGTTCGTGGTCCACGGGGCAGTTCTTC.

The V gene is TRBV9, the J gene TRBJ2-2; weak D call: TRBD1 (6 bases). Per the germline V gene, CDR1 is SGDLS and CDR2 is YYNGEE. The CDR3 sequence is 16 residues long. The V gene lost 3 bases and the J gene lost 1 base, with 13 bases spanning the gap. CDR3 sequence (DNA): TGTGCCAGCAGCGGTAGGACAGCAAAGAACACCGGGGAGCTGTTTTTT. Amino acid sequence: CASSGRTAKNTGELFF.

This clone appeared once. This sequence joins TRBV7-9 and TRBJ2-1; the D gene is possibly TRBD2 (7 bases). Germline lookup yields CDR1 SEHNR and CDR2 FQNEAQ (reference sequence). Trimming removed 7 bases from V and 6 bases from J, with 19 bases in between. CDR3 length: 15 amino acids. The chain's CDR3 is CASKGEGDFLNEQFF. The CDR3 DNA reads as TGTGCCAGCAAGGGGGAGGGGGATTTTCTCAATGAGCAGTTCTTC.

Here the CDR3 reads CASSFVDEQYV. The DNA for the CDR3 is TGCGCCAGCAGCTTTGTAGACGAGCAGTACGTC. The chain has TRBV4-1 and TRBJ2-7; D unresolved. CDR1 is MGHRA, CDR2 YSYEKL, per germline. The V end lost 5 bases, the J end lost 5 bases, and 7 bases lay between the germline ends. CDR3 length equals 11 residues.

This clone appeared a few times. This sequence joins TRBV2 and TRBJ2-7; TRBD1 might be the D (6 bases). The CDR3 spans 11 residues. Deletions cut 6 bases from V and 6 bases from J, with 9 bases between. CDR1 and CDR2 (germline): SNHLY, FYNNEI. This CDR3 is CASRTGREQYF. CDR3 DNA sequence: TGTGCCAGCAGGACAGGTCGCGAGCAGTACTTC. The complete variable domain, with remaining parts taken from reference TRBV2 and TRBJ2-7, reads EPEVTQTPSHQVTQMGQEVILRCVPISNHLYFYWYRQILGQKVEFLVSFYNNEISEKSEIFDDQFSVERPDGSNFTLKIRSTKLEDSAMYFCASRTGREQYFGPGTRLTVT.

This clone showed up just once. The chain links TRBV24-1 to TRBJ2-2, with D possibly matching TRBD1 (5 bases). The germline V and J ends were trimmed by 1 base and 6 bases, with 17 bases remaining between them. The CDR3 consists of 17 residues. CDR1 and CDR2 from the germline V gene are KGHDR and SFDVKD. CDR3 coding DNA: TGTGCCACCAGTGATTTAGGGGCTTCGAAGAGCTCCGGGGAGCTGTTTTTT. The encoded protein is CATSDLGASKSSGELFF.

The chain employs TRBV11-3 and TRBJ2-2, with TRBD1 matching 7 bases. Trimming removed 1 base from V and 8 bases from J; junction bases left unmatched: 7. Germline-derived CDR1 and CDR2 are SGHNT and YENEEA. The CDR3 runs to 15 residues. CDR3 region: CASSLVRGHTGELFF. The CDR3 DNA follows: TGTGCCAGCAGCTTAGTTAGGGGGCATACGGGGGAGCTGTTTTTT.

CDR3 loop: CASSPLDRGGHEQYF. CDR3 bases: TGTGCCAGTAGTCCGCTAGACAGGGGCGGCCACGAGCAGTACTTC. The chain recombines TRBV19 with TRBJ2-7, with 8 bases fitting TRBD1. Germline CDR1 and CDR2: LNHDA and SQIVND (reference sequence). J gave up 5 bases and V 5 bases, and 11 bases lay outside the gene matches. The CDR3 consists of 15 residues.

The chain combines TRBV5-1 with TRBJ2-2, with unresolved D. CDR3 length: 11 residues. Germline CDR1 and CDR2: SGHRS and YFSETQ. Trimming shortened V by 2 bases and J by 8 bases, and 4 bases separated the two germline ends. The CDR3 region is CASSFGGELFF. The CDR3 nucleotides read TGCGCCAGCAGCTTTGGGGGGGAGCTGTTTTTT.

Details on this clone: One end of the junction is discordant with germline, which a read error may explain. The chain uses TRBV10-1 and TRBJ2-4; D unclear. This CDR3 comprises 8 residues. Germline assignment: CDR1 WNHNN and CDR2 SYGVQD (reference sequence). CDR3 sequence (DNA): TGCGCCAGCAGTGAGTCTACCTTC. Residues: CASSESTF.

In the case of this clone: At one of its ends the junction is not consistent with the germline gene, which may arise from a read error. CDR3: CASSFGLNTEAFF. In DNA, the CDR3 is TGCGCCAGCAGCTTTGGACTGAACACTGAGGCTTTCTTT. J is TRBJ1-1 and V is TRBV5-1; no firm D call. Germline CDR1 and CDR2: SGHRS and YFSETQ. The CDR3 covers 13 residues.